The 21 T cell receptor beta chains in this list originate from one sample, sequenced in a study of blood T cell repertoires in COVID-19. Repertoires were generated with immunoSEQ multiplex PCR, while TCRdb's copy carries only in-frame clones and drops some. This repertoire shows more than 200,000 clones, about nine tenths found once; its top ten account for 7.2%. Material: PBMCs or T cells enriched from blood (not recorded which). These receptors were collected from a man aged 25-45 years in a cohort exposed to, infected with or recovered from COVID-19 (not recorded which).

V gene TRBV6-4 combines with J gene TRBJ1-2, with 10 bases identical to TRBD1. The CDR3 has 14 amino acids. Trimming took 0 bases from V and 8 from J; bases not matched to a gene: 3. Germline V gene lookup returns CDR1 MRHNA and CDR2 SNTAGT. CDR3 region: CASSDSGTGDGYTF. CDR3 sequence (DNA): TGTGCCAGCAGTGACTCCGGGACAGGGGACGGCTACACCTTC.

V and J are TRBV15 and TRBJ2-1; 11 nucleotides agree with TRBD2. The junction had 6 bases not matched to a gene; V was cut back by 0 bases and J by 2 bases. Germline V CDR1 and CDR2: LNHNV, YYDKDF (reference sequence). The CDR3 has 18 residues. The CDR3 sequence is CATSRDQTSGNPYNEQFF. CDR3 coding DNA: TGTGCCACCAGCAGAGATCAGACTAGCGGGAACCCCTACAATGAGCAGTTCTTC.

CDR3 in DNA: TGTGCCAGCAGCGCCGAAACAGTTTCACCCCTCCACTTT. It encodes CASSAETVSPLHF. The rearrangement uses TRBV9 and TRBJ1-6; D remains unclear. The CDR3 has 13 amino acids. Germline CDR1 and CDR2: SGDLS and YYNGEE. Trimming shortened V by 3 bases and J by 9 bases, and 10 bases separated the two germline ends.

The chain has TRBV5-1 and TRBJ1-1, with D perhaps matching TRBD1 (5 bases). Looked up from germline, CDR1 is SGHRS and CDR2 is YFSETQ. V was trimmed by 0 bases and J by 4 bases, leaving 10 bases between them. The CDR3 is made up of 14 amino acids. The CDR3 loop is CASSLVGGGTEAFF. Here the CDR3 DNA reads TGCGCCAGCAGCTTGGTGGGGGGAGGCACTGAAGCTTTCTTT.

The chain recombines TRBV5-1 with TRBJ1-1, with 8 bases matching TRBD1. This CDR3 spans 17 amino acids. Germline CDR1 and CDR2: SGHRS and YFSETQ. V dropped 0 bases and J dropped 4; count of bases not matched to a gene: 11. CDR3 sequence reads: CASSLGQGSGLGTEAFF. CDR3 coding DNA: TGCGCCAGCAGCTTGGGACAGGGGTCGGGGTTGGGCACTGAAGCTTTCTTT.

Written as DNA, the CDR3 is TGTGCCACCGTTGAGGGGGGAGGGCTCTACAATGAGCAGTTCTTC. Protein: CATVEGGGLYNEQFF. The chain joins TRBV27 to TRBJ2-1, with D possibly TRBD2 on 7 matching bases. Germline V gene sequence: CDR1 MNHEY, CDR2 SMNVEV (reference sequence). The ends were cut back, 10 bases at V and 3 bases at J, with 19 bases in the middle. This CDR3 region has 15 residues.

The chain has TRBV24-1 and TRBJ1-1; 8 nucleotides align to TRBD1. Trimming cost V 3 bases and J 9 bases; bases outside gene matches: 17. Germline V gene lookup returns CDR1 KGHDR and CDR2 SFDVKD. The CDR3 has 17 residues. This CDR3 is CATSDGGTGWILNKAFF. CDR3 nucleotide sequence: TGTGCCACCAGTGATGGGGGGACAGGTTGGATTCTAAATAAAGCTTTCTTT.

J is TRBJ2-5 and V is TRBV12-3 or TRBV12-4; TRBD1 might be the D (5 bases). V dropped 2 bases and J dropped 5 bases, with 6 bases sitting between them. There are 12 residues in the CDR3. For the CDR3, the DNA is TGTGCCAGCAGTTTAAAGGGGGAGACCCAGTACTTC. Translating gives CASSLKGETQYF.

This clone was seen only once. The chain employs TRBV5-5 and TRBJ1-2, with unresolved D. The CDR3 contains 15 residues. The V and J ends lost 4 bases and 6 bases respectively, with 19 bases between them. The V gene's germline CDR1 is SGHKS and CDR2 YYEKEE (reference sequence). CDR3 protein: CASSVYRDPANGYTF. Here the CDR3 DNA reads TGTGCCAGCAGCGTATACCGGGATCCCGCCAATGGCTACACCTTC.

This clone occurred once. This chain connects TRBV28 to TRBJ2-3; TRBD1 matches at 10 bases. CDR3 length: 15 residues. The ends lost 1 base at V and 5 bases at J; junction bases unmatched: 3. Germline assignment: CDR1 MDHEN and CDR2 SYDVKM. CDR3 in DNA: TGTGCCAGCAGTTTATCCGGGACAGGGGTAGATACGCAGTATTTT. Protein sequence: CASSLSGTGVDTQYF.

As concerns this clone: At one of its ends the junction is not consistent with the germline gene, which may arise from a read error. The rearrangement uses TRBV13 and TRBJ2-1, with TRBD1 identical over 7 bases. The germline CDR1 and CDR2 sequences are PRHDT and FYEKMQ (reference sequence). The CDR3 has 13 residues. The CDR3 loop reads CASRDRRYNEHFF. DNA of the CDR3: TGTGCCAGCAGGGACAGGAGATACAATGAGCATTTCTTC.

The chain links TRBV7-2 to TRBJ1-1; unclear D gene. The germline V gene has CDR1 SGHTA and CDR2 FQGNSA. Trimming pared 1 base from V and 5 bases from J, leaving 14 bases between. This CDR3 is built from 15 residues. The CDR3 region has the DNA TGTGCCAGCAGCTTAGGGAACAGTAGAGGGACTGAAGCTTTCTTT. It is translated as CASSLGNSRGTEAFF.

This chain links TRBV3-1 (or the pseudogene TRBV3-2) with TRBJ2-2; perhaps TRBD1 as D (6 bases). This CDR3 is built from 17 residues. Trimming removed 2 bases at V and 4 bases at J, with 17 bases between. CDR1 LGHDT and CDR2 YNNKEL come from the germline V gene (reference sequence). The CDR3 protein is CASSQLFRGAGTGELFF. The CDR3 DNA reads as TGTGCCAGCAGCCAACTTTTCAGGGGCGCGGGCACCGGGGAGCTGTTTTTT.

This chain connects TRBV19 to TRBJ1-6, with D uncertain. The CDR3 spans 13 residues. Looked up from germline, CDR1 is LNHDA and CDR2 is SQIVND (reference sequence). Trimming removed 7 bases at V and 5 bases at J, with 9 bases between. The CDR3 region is CASTPVHNSPLHF. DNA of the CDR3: TGTGCCAGTACCCCGGTTCATAATTCACCCCTCCACTTT.

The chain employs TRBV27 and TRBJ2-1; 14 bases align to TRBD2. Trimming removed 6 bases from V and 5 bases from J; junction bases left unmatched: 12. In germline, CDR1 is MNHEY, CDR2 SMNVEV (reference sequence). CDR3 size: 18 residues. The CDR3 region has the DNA TGTGCCAGCAGAAGGACGGGACTAGCGGGAGTTCACGACAATGAGCAGTTCTTC. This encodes CASRRTGLAGVHDNEQFF.

CDR3 nucleotides: TGTGCCAGCAGCTACCTGACAGGGATGAACACTGAAGCTTTCTTT. Translation gives CASSYLTGMNTEAFF. The chain is built from TRBV5-6 and TRBJ1-1; TRBD1 aligns across 7 bases. This CDR3 has 15 amino acids. Germline V CDR1 and CDR2: SGHDT, YYEEEE. The ends lost 3 bases at V and 0 bases at J; junction bases unmatched: 5.

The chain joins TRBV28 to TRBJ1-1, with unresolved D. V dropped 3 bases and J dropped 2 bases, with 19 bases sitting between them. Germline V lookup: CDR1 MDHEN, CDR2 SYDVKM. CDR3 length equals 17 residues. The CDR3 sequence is CASSFNPQTPLNTEAFF. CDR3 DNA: TGTGCCAGCAGTTTCAATCCACAGACCCCTTTAAACACTGAAGCTTTCTTT.

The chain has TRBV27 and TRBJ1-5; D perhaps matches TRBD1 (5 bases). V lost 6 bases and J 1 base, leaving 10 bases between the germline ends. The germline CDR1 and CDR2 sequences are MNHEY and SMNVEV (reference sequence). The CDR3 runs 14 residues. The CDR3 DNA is TGTGCCAGCAGAACGGGGGGGAGCAATCAGCCCCAGCATTTT. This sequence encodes CASRTGGSNQPQHF.

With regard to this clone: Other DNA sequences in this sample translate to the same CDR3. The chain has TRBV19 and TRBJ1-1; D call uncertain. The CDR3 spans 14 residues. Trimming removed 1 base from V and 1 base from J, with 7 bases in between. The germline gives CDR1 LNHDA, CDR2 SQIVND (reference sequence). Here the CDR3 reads CASSIGAGNTEAFF. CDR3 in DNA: TGTGCCAGTAGTATAGGGGCGGGGAACACTGAAGCTTTCTTT.

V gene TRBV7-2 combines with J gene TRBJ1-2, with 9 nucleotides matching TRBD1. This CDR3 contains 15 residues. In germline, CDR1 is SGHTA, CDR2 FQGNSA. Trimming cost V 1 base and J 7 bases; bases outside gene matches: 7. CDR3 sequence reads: CASSLGDRGVGGYTF. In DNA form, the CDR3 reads TGTGCCAGCAGCTTAGGAGACAGGGGGGTAGGTGGCTACACCTTC. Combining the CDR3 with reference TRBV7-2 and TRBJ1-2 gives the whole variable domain GAGVSQSPSNKVTEKGKDVELRCDPISGHTALYWYRQSLGQGLEFLIYFQGNSAPDKSGLPSDRFSAERTGGSVSTLTIQRTQQEDSAVYLCASSLGDRGVGGYTFGSGTRLTVV.

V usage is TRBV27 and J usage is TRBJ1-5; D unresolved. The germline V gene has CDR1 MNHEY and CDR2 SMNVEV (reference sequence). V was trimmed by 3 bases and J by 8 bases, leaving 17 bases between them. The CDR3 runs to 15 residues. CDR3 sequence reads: CASSLYPPAGKPQHF. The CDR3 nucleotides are TGTGCCAGCAGTTTGTATCCCCCGGCGGGGAAGCCCCAGCATTTT.